This T cell receptor beta chain appears in the sequencing data of a study of shared T cell receptors in the human thymus. In regard to this clone: Sequence at one end of the junction differs from germline and may be a read error.

Clones were sequenced by immunoSEQ multiplex PCR, and TCRdb holds only the in-frame ones, with some missing. The data hold hundreds of thousands of clones, with around 87% observed a single time. CDR1 is SGHRS and CDR2 is YFSETQ in the germline V gene. This CDR3 comprises 13 residues. The same data also went into a second study, on human thymus T cells.

This chain connects TRBV5-1 to TRBJ1-1; tentative D call: TRBD1 (6 bases). This TCR was recovered from a boy younger than two with a congenital heart defect. Specimen: thymocytes. DNA for the CDR3: TGCGCCAGCAGGTTGGGACAGAACACTGAAGCTTTCTTT. Translation: CASRLGQNTEAFF.